Listed below are T cell receptor beta chains from one sample, sequenced in a study of cytotoxic CD8 clonotypes in ibrutinib-treated CLL. Here immunoSEQ multiplex PCR was the method, and the copy in TCRdb shows in-frame clones only, minus some. In the table there are some 150,000 clones, more than 75% of which are singletons. The specimen comprised PBMCs, sampled after 24 months of ibrutinib treatment. These receptors came from a human donor with chronic lymphocytic leukemia. Both conserved end residues are part of each CDR3. D genes are given only for firm matches. The size entry is marked missing in some rows and otherwise reads once, few, many or a size class.

TRBJ1-3,.,TRBV6-6,.,TGTGCCAGCAGTTACGGGACAATCGGAAACACCATATATTTT,CASSYGTIGNTIYF
TRBJ2-2,.,TRBV7-9,TRBD1,TGTGCCAGCTTACCCGGGACAGGGGCTACCGGGGAGCTGTTTTTT,CASLPGTGATGELFF
TRBJ2-1,.,TRBV11-1,.,TGTGCCAGCTCAAATAGGGGAAATTACAATGAGCAGTTCTTC,CASSNRGNYNEQFF
TRBJ2-1,few,TRBV7-9,.,TGTGCCAGCAGCCACCGGGACAGAGGGAGGAATGAGCAGTTCTTC,CASSHRDRGRNEQFF
TRBJ2-2,few,TRBV5-1,.,TGCGCCAGCAGCTTGGGGGCAGCGAACACCGGGGAGCTGTTTTTT,CASSLGAANTGELFF
TRBJ2-2,few,TRBV7-3,TRBD2,TGTGCCAGCAGCCCAAGGGTTAGCGGGGTGGGCGGGCCCACCGGGGAGCTGTTTTTT,CASSPRVSGVGGPTGELFF
TRBJ2-7,.,TRBV7-4,TRBD2,TGTGCCAGCAGCCCAGGGACTAGCGGGGGAAGCTCCTACGAGCAGTACTTC,CASSPGTSGGSSYEQYF
TRBJ1-1,.,TRBV10-3,.,TGTGCCATCTCTGTCCGGTTCCCGCGTCCTGAAGCTTTCTTT,CAISVRFPRPEAFF
TRBJ2-7,.,TRBV5-6,.,TGTGCCAGCAGCTGGGGGACCGTTACCTACGAGCAGTACTTC,CASSWGTVTYEQYF
TRBJ2-1,once,TRBV19,.,TGTGCCAGTAGTAGTCAATACAGGGAAACCGGCTACAATGAGCAGTTCTTC,CASSSQYRETGYNEQFF
TRBJ1-5,.,TRBV5-6,.,TGTGCCAGCAGCTTCAGCGGCCAATCGGCCCAGCATTTT,CASSFSGQSAQHF
TRBJ2-3,.,TRBV7-9,.,TGTGCCAGCAGCTTAGGGTGGAGCACAGATACGCAGTATTTT,CASSLGWSTDTQYF
TRBJ2-1,.,TRBV7-2,.,TGTGCCAGCAGCCCACCAGGGGGGAATGAGCAGTTCTTC,CASSPPGGNEQFF
TRBJ1-3,once,TRBV7-2,.,TGTGCCAGCAGCTCACTTGGAAACACCATATATTTT,CASSSLGNTIYF
TRBJ2-7,.,TRBV27,.,TGTGCCAGCAGTGCCAGGGACGTAGCCTACGAGCAGTACTTC,CASSARDVAYEQYF
TRBJ1-2,.,TRBV11-3,.,TGTGCCAGCAGCCCGAGGGCCCTTGATGGCTACACCTTC,CASSPRALDGYTF
TRBJ2-7,.,TRBV6-6,.,TGTGCCAGCAGACAACCTGGGGTCGGTGTCTACGAGCAGTACTTC,CASRQPGVGVYEQYF
TRBJ2-7,.,TRBV28,.,TGTGCCAGCAGTTTGGGGGCCCCCCCCGAGCAGTACTTC,CASSLGAPPEQYF
TRBJ2-2,few,TRBV7-9,.,TGTGCCAGCAGCTTAGTTGGGGGTAACACCGGGGAGCTGTTTTTT,CASSLVGGNTGELFF
TRBJ1-1,.,TRBV9,.,TGTGCCAGCAGCCCAGTTGGGGGGCAGGGGACTGAAGCTTTCTTT,CASSPVGGQGTEAFF
TRBJ1-1,.,TRBV6-4,TRBD1,TGTGCCAGCAGATCCACAGGGGGGGGCACTGAAGCTTTCTTT,CASRSTGGGTEAFF
TRBJ1-1,.,TRBV28,TRBD1,TGTGCCACCGTAAACAGGGGGCGCGGGACTGAAGCTTTCTTT,CATVNRGRGTEAFF
TRBJ1-2,.,TRBV6-5,.,TGTGCCAGCAGTCGCACCCACAGGGTCGACTATGGCTACACCTTC,CASSRTHRVDYGYTF
TRBJ2-2,.,TRBV19,TRBD2,TGTGCCGGCTCCACCCCGGGACTAGCGGGGGGGGTCACCGGGGAGCTGTTTTTT,CAGSTPGLAGGVTGELFF
TRBJ2-7,few,TRBV7-2,.,TGTGCCAGCAGCCCGGGACCGGACCTCTACGGGGAGTACTTC,CASSPGPDLYGEYF
TRBJ1-5,few,TRBV21-1,.,TGTGCCAGCAGGTACGACAGGGGGCGCAGCCAGCCCCAGCATTTT,CASRYDRGRSQPQHF
TRBJ1-2,.,TRBV28,.,TGTGCCACCCCAGGAGGGTCCGGCTACACCTTC,CATPGGSGYTF
TRBJ2-5,once,TRBV12-1,.,TGTGCCAGCAGCTTTGCGGCGGACAGGGACCCCGTACGGACCCAGTACTTC,CASSFAADRDPVRTQYF
TRBJ1-5,few,TRBV7-2,.,TGTGCCAGCAGCCCCCGGGCGCCCAATCAGCCCCAGCATTTT,CASSPRAPNQPQHF
TRBJ1-2,.,TRBV15,.,TGTGCCACCAGCAGAGATCAGAGTGGCTACACCTTC,CATSRDQSGYTF
TRBJ1-3,.,TRBV5-6,.,TGTGCCAGCAGCCCCGTTGGGGGCAGGGCTAGAAACACCATATATTTT,CASSPVGGRARNTIYF
TRBJ2-7,.,TRBV7-2,.,TGTGCCAGCAGCTTAGCCCTGGACGAGCAGTACTTC,CASSLALDEQYF
TRBJ2-7,.,TRBV13,TRBD2,TGTGCCAGCAGCTTACGCGGGAGTAGGTACGAGCAGTACTTC,CASSLRGSRYEQYF
TRBJ1-5,.,TRBV5-1,.,TGCGCCAGCAGCCCGACCTCTCTTTCCAATCAGCCCCAGCATTTT,CASSPTSLSNQPQHF
TRBJ2-3,few,TRBV7-3,.,TGTGCCAGCAGCTTAGGCCCAACGGCAGATACGCAGTATTTT,CASSLGPTADTQYF
TRBJ2-2,.,TRBV5-1,TRBD1,TGCGCCAGCAGCTCACAGGGGGCGCCCGGGGAGCTGTTTTTT,CASSSQGAPGELFF
TRBJ2-7,.,TRBV19,TRBD1,TGTGCCAGTAGTATAACCCAGGGGGTCGAGCAGTACTTC,CASSITQGVEQYF
TRBJ2-7,.,TRBV6-6,.,TGTGCCAGCAGCCGGAACAGGGGACTTACGGACGAGCAGTACTTC,CASSRNRGLTDEQYF
TRBJ2-5,.,TRBV5-4,.,TGTGCCAGCAGCCCCGGGCTCGCGGAGACCCAGTACTTC,CASSPGLAETQYF
TRBJ1-2,few,TRBV11-2,TRBD1,TGTGCCAGCAACCCCCGGACAGGGGATGGCTACACCTTC,CASNPRTGDGYTF
TRBJ2-1,.,TRBV5-1,.,TGCGCCAGCAGCTTGGCCCCGGAGTCGCGCCCCTACAATGAGCAGTTCTTC,CASSLAPESRPYNEQFF
TRBJ1-4,.,TRBV30,.,TGTGCCTGGAGTGTGGTGGGAGGGGAAAAACTGTTTTTT,CAWSVVGGEKLFF
TRBJ2-7,.,TRBV9,TRBD2,TGTGCCAGCAGCGTAGGGACTAGCGGACCCTACGAGCAGTACTTC,CASSVGTSGPYEQYF
TRBJ1-1,once,TRBV5-4,.,TGTGCCAGCAGCGTAGAGTGGGCGTCCGGTAATGAAGCTTTCTTT,CASSVEWASGNEAFF
TRBJ1-2,.,TRBV5-1,TRBD1,TGCGCCAGCAGCCCGGGGACAGGGGATGGCTATGGCTACACCTTC,CASSPGTGDGYGYTF
TRBJ1-1,.,TRBV7-9,TRBD1,TGTGCCAGCAGCTTAGGGGACAGGGGTTTCTTT,CASSLGDRGFF
TRBJ2-7,once,TRBV27,TRBD1,TGTGCCAGCAGTCTAGGGACAGGGATCGAGCAGTACTTC,CASSLGTGIEQYF
TRBJ1-5,.,TRBV19,TRBD1,TGTGCCAGTAGTATGGGACAGGTGGGCAATCAGCCCCAGCATTTT,CASSMGQVGNQPQHF
TRBJ2-1,once,TRBV5-1,.,TGCGCCAGCAGCTCAGGGGACCCGGGACGCATTAACAATGAGCAGTTCTTC,CASSSGDPGRINNEQFF
TRBJ1-5,.,TRBV28,.,TGTGCCAGCAGTCGCCGGGGGTTCAATCAGCCCCAGCATTTT,CASSRRGFNQPQHF
TRBJ2-5,.,TRBV1,.,TGCACCATCCAATCGGGGGAGACCCAGTACTTC,CTIQSGETQYF
TRBJ2-7,few,TRBV2,.,TGTGCCAGCAGTGAAGCGCTTCGTAGGGGGGGCGAGCAGTACTTC,CASSEALRRGGEQYF
TRBJ2-1,.,TRBV6-5,.,TGTGCCACCCGCCACACGATAGAGGGGGAGCAGTTCTTC,CATRHTIEGEQFF
TRBJ1-3,.,TRBV5-1,.,TGCGCCAGCAGCTTGGGAGCGGGGTTCTCTGGAAACACCATATATTTT,CASSLGAGFSGNTIYF
TRBJ2-4,.,TRBV19,.,TGTGCCAGTAGTATAGTGGGGGTGGCCAAAAACATTCAGTACTTC,CASSIVGVAKNIQYF
TRBJ2-7,few,TRBV2,.,TGTGCCAGCAGTGACAGGGTTTACGAGCAGTACTTC,CASSDRVYEQYF